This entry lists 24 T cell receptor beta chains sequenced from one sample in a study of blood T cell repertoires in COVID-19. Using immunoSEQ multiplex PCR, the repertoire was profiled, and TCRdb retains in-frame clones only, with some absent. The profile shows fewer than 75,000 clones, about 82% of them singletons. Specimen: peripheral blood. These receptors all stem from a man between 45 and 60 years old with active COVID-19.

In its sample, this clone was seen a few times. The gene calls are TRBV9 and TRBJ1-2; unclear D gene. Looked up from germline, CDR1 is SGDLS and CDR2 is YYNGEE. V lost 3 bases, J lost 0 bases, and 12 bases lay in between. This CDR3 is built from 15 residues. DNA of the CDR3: TGTGCCAGCAGCGCCGGGAGCATGTCTAACTATGGCTACACCTTC. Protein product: CASSAGSMSNYGYTF.

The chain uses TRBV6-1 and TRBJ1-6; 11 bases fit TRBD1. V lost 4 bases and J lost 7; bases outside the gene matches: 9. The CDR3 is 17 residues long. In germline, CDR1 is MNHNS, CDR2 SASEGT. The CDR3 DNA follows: TGTGCCAGCAGTGGGGGTCCCGGGACAGGGGGAAATTCACCCCTCCACTTT. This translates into CASSGGPGTGGNSPLHF.

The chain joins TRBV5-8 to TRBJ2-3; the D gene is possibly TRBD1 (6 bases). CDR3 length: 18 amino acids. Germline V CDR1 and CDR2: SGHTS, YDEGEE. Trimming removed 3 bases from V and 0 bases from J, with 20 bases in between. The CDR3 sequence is CASSWGDITGRSTDTQYF. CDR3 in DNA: TGTGCCAGCAGCTGGGGTGATATCACAGGGAGAAGCACAGATACGCAGTATTTT.

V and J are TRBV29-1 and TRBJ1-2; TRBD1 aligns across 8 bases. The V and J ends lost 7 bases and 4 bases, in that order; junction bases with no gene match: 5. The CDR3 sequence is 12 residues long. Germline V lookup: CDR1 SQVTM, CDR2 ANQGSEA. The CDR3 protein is CSGGDRRYGYTF. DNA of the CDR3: TGCAGCGGGGGGGACAGGCGCTATGGCTACACCTTC.

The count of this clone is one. The CDR3 reads CASSRGAQTGSNQPQHF. In nucleotides, the CDR3 is TGTGCCAGCAGTCGAGGGGCACAGACCGGGAGCAATCAGCCCCAGCATTTT. The rearrangement uses TRBV6-6 and TRBJ1-5; a possible D gene is TRBD1 (5 bases). The V end lost 5 bases, the J end lost 1 base, and 18 bases lay between the germline ends. The CDR3 spans 17 residues. Germline V gene data show CDR1 as MNHNY and CDR2 as SVGAGI (reference sequence).

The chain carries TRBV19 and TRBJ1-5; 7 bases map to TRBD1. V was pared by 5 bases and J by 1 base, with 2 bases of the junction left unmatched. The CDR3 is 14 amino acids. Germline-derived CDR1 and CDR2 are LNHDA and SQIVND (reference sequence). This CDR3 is CASSAGQSNQPQHF. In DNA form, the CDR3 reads TGTGCCAGTAGTGCGGGACAGAGCAATCAGCCCCAGCATTTT.

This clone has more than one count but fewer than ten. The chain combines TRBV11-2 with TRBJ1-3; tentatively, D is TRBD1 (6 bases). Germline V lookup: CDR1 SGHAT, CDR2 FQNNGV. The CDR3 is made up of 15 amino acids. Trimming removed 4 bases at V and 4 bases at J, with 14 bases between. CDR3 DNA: TGTGCCAGCAGCTCATCTCAGGGGACCGGAAACACCATATATTTT. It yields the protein CASSSSQGTGNTIYF.

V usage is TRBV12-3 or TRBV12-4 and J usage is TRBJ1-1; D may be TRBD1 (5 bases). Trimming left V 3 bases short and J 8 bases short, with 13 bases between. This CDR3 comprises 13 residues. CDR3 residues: CASSLRGTVEAFF. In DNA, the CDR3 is TGTGCCAGCAGTTTGCGGGGGACCGTCGAAGCTTTCTTT.

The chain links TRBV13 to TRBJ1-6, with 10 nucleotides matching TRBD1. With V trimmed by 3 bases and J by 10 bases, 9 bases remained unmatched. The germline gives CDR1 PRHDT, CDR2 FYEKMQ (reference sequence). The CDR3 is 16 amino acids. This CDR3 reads CASSFRQGARESPLHF. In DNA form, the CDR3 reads TGTGCCAGCAGCTTCCGACAGGGGGCGAGGGAGTCACCCCTCCACTTT.

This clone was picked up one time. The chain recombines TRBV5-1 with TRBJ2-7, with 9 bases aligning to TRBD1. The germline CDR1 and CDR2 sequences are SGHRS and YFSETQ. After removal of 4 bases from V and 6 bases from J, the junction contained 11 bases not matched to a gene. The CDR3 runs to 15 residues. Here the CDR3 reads CASSESGTGSGEQYF. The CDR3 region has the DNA TGCGCCAGCAGCGAATCCGGGACAGGGAGCGGCGAGCAGTACTTC.

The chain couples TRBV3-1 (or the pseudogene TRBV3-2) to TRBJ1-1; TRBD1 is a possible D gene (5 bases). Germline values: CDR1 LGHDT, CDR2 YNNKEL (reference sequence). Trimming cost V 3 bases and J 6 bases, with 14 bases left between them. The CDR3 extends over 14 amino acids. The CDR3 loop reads CASSQGTVPPEAFF. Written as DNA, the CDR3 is TGTGCCAGCAGCCAGGGGACTGTTCCTCCTGAAGCTTTCTTT.

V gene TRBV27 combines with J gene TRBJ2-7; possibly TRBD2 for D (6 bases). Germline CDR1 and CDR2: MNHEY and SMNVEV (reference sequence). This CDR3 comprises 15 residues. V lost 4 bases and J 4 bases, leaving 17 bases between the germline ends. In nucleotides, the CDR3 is TGTGCCAGCAGTTCCATGGGACTCACCGAATACGAGCAGTACTTC. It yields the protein CASSSMGLTEYEQYF.

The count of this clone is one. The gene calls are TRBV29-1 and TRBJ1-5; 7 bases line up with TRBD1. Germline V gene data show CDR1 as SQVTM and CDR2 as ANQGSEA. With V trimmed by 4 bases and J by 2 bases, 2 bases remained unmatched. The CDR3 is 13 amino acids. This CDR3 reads CSVAGTGNQPQHF. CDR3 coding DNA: TGCAGCGTTGCGGGGACAGGCAATCAGCCCCAGCATTTT.

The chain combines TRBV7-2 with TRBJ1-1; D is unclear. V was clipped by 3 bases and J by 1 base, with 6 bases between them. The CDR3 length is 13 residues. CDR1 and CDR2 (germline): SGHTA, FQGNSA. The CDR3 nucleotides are TGTGCCAGCAGCTTCCGCGCGAACACTGAAGCTTTCTTT. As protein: CASSFRANTEAFF.

CDR3 sequence (DNA): TGTGCCAGCAGTGCCAGACTAGCGGGGGGCTACAATGAGCAGTTCTTC. This encodes CASSARLAGGYNEQFF. This chain uses TRBV6-1 with TRBJ2-1; 13 nucleotides match TRBD2. CDR3 size: 16 residues. Trimming at V came to 4 bases and at J to 3 bases, leaving 3 bases not matched to a gene. Germline V lookup: CDR1 MNHNS, CDR2 SASEGT.

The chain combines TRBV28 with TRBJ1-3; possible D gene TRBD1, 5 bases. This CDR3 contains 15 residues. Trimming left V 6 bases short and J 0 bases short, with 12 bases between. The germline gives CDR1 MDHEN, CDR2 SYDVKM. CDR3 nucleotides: TGTGCCAGCAGCCTAAGGACAAGCTCTGGAAACACCATATATTTT. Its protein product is CASSLRTSSGNTIYF.

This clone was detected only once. Here the CDR3 DNA reads TGTGCCAGCAGCTTACCGGGTGGGGGGAACGAGCAGTACGTC. It yields the protein CASSLPGGGNEQYV. The rearrangement joins TRBV5-4 to TRBJ2-7; D is perhaps TRBD2 (6 bases). The CDR3 is made up of 14 amino acids. V was cut by 2 bases and J by 5 bases, with 14 bases left in between. Germline-derived CDR1 and CDR2 are SGHNT and YYREEE (reference sequence).

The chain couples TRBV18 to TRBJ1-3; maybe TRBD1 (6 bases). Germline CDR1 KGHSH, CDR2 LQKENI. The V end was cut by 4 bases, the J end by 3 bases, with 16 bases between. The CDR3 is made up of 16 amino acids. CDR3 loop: CASSQPGGLDGNTIYF. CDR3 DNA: TGTGCCAGCTCACAGCCTGGGGGCTTGGATGGAAACACCATATATTTT.

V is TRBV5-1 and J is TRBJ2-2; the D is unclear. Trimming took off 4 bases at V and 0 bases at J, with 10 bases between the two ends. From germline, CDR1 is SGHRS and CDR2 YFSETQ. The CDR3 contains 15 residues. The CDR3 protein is CASSLRTANTGELFF. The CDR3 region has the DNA TGCGCCAGCAGCCTCCGAACTGCGAACACCGGGGAGCTGTTTTTT.

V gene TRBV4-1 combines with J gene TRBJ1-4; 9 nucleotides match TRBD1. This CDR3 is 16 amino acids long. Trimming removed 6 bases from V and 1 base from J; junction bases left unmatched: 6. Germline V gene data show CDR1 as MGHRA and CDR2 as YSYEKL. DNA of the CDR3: TGCGCCAGCAGAAACGGACAGGGGTTAACTAATGAAAAACTGTTTTTT. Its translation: CASRNGQGLTNEKLFF.

This CDR3 is CATSRDRGLPSTGELFF. The DNA of the CDR3 is TGTGCCACCAGCAGAGATCGAGGACTACCGAGCACCGGGGAGCTGTTTTTT. The V call is TRBV15, the J call TRBJ2-2; tentative D call: TRBD2 (6 bases). Between the trimmed V and J ends, which lost 0 bases and 4 bases, there was a span of 15 bases. CDR1 LNHNV and CDR2 YYDKDF come from the germline V gene (reference sequence). The CDR3 length is 17 residues.

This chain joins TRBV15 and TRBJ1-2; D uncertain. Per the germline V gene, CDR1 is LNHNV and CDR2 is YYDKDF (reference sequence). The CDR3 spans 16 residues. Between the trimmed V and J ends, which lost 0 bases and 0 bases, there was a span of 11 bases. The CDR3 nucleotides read TGTGCCACCAGCAGAGATCCACGGCTAGCTAACTATGGCTACACCTTC. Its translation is CATSRDPRLANYGYTF.

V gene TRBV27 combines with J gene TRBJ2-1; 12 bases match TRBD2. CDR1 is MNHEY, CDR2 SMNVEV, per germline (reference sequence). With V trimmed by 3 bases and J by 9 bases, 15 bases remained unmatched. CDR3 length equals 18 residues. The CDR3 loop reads CASSLSATASGRAGEQFF. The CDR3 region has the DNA TGTGCCAGCAGTTTGTCCGCCACCGCTAGCGGGAGGGCCGGTGAGCAGTTCTTC.

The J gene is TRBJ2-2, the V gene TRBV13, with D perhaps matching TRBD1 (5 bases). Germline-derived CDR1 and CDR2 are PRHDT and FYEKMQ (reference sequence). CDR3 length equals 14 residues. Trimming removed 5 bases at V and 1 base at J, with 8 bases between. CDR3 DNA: TGTGCCAGCAGCCCAGACAGGAACACCGGGGAGCTGTTTTTT. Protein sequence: CASSPDRNTGELFF.